This T cell receptor (beta chain) was sequenced during a study of T-cell memory formation after mild COVID-19. At the level of the study: TCR clusters showed largely donor specificity. Broader study findings: Day 37-peaking second-wave clones had unconfirmed SARS-CoV-2 specificity. There were some responding clones in pre-infection memory, which suggested that cross-reactive memory had joined.

TCRdb fed the 5' RACE reads into MiXCR, producing one record per CDR3 protein. The data hold around 390,000 distinct CDR3 sequences, with 15% to 20% observed a single time. The V and J ends lost 1 base and 4 bases, in that order; junction bases with no gene match: 2. This CDR3 is built from 13 residues. CDR1 and CDR2 (germline): SQVTM, ANQGSEA. This clonotype was counted a few times. The antigen is undetermined. The material sequenced was PBMCs or a T cell subset sorted from them (not recorded which). J is TRBJ2-7 and V is TRBV29-1; the match to TRBD1 covers 9 bases. The TCR sequence derives from a man aged 18-30 years who had mild COVID-19 (a few samples of this study predate the infection). Cell type and time point are not known. The CDR3 sequence: CSVEGGQGYEQYF. DNA for the CDR3: TGCAGCGTTGAAGGTGGACAGGGGTACGAGCAGTACTTC.